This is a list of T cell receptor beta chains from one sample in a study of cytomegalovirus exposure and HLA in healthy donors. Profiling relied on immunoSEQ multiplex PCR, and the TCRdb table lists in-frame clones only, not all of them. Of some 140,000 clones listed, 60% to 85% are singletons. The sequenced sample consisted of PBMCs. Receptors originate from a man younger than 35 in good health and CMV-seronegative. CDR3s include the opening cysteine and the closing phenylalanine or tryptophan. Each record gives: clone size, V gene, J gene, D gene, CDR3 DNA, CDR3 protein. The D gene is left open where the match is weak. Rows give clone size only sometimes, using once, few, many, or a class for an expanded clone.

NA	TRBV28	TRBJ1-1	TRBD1	TGTGCCAGCAGCTCCGGAGGGACAGACAACACTGAAGCTTTCTTT	CASSSGGTDNTEAFF
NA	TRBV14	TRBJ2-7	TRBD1	TGTGCCAGCAGCCTCCGCGGACAGGGGGGCGAGCAGTACTTC	CASSLRGQGGEQYF
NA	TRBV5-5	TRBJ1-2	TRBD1	TGTGCCAGCAGCTTGGTAATAGGGGGCCTCGGCTATGGCTACACCTTC	CASSLVIGGLGYGYTF
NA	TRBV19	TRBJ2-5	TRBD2	TGTGCCAGTAGGGGCGGGGGGGCCGATGAGACCCAGTACTTC	CASRGGGADETQYF
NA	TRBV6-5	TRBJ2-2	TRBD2	TGTGCCAGCAGTTACTCATCGGGGGGGAACACCGGGGAGCTGTTTTTT	CASSYSSGGNTGELFF
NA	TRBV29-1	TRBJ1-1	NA	TGCAGCGACGGCGGGGTGGGGGTAGCTTTCTTT	CSDGGVGVAFF
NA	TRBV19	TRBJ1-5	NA	TGTGCCAGTAGTACCGGACAGTCTAGGGGCAATCAGCCCCAGCATTTT	CASSTGQSRGNQPQHF
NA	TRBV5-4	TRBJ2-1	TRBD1	TGTGCCAGCAGCTTGGAGCGACAGGGGGCGAATGAGCAGTTCTTC	CASSLERQGANEQFF
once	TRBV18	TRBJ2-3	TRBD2	TGTGCCAGCTCACCACGTCCGGGACTATCCACAGATACGCAGTATTTT	CASSPRPGLSTDTQYF
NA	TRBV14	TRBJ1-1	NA	TGTGCCAGCGACAGAGGGGGACAAACGAACACTGAAGCTTTCTTT	CASDRGGQTNTEAFF
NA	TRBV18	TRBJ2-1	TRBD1	TGTGCCAGCTCCCTAACCGGGACAGGCACCTACAATGAGCAGTTCTTC	CASSLTGTGTYNEQFF
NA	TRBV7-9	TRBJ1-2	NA	TGTGCCAGCAGCTCAACAGGGTGGGGCTATGGCTACACCTTC	CASSSTGWGYGYTF
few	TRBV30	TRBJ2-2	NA	TGTGCCTGGATAAGGCAGGGTATCGGGGAGCTGTTTTTT	CAWIRQGIGELFF
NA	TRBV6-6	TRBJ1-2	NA	TGTGCCAGCAGTTACGTAGCCTATGGCTACACCTTC	CASSYVAYGYTF
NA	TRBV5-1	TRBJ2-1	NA	TGCGCCAGCAGCTTGGCCGGTCCATCTAACAATGAGCAGTTCTTC	CASSLAGPSNNEQFF
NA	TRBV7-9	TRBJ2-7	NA	TGTGCCAGCAGTCCGACAGGACCAACCAATCCCTACGAGCAGTACTTC	CASSPTGPTNPYEQYF
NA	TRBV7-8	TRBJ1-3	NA	TGTGCCAGCAGCGTAGCAACAGATCCTGGAAACACCATATATTTT	CASSVATDPGNTIYF
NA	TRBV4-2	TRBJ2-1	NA	TGTGCCAGCAGCCAAGTCTCCGGGGGCAATGAGCAGTTCTTC	CASSQVSGGNEQFF
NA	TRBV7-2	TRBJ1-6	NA	TGTGCCAGCAGCTTAGGTTTGGCCGTCGGGAGGTCACCCCTCCACTTT	CASSLGLAVGRSPLHF
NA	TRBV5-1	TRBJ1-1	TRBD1	TGCGCCAGCAGCGTCCTCCCAGGGGGCGCTGGTTCGAACACTGAAGCTTTCTTT	CASSVLPGGAGSNTEAFF
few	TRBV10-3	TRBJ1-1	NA	TGTGCCATCAGGCAAGCGGGAATGAACACTGAAGCTTTCTTT	CAIRQAGMNTEAFF
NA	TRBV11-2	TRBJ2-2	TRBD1	TGTGCCAGCAGCTCGGGACAGGACAACACCGGGGAGCTGTTTTTT	CASSSGQDNTGELFF
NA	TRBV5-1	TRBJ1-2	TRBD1	TGCGCCAGCAGCTTGGGTGGGACAGACATCTATGGCTACACCTTC	CASSLGGTDIYGYTF
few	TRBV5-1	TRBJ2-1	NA	TGCGCCAGCAGCTCTACCTACAATGAGCAGTTCTTC	CASSSTYNEQFF
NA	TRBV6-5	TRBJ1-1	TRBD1	TGTGCCAGCACCCAGGACCCACAGGGGACGCAGGCTTTCTTT	CASTQDPQGTQAFF
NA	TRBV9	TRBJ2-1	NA	TGTGCCAGCAGCGTTCTACGGGACACCCACAATGAGCAGTTCTTC	CASSVLRDTHNEQFF
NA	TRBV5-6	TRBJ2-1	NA	TGTGCCAGCAGCCTGGGGGGCCTCCGCTCCTACAATGAGCAGTTCTTC	CASSLGGLRSYNEQFF